What follows is one T cell receptor beta chain and its context. Its antigen is unidentified. The data derive from a study of cytomegalovirus exposure and HLA in healthy donors. Study-level findings and limits: A later analysis showed HLA-associated TCR beta chains outstripping equally common others in clonal expansion. The classifier reportedly diagnosed cytomegalovirus status with high specificity and sensitivity. Most observed TCR sequences were rare, whereas some public TCRs were detected in many donors. TCR beta V- and J-gene trimming was later associated with a missense DCLRE1C variant.

Vbeta (60) and Jbeta (13) primers were used in the PCR. The data were produced by immunoSEQ multiplex PCR, yet TCRdb's version contains in-frame clones alone and is incomplete. The sample includes over 150,000 clones, approximately 80% of them seen just once. The CDR3 is made up of 16 amino acids. After removal of 0 bases from V and 5 bases from J, the junction contained 8 bases not matched to a gene. CDR1 SGHRS and CDR2 YFSETQ come from the germline V gene. The clonotype was recovered from a woman in her thirties or forties in good health and CMV-seropositive. The sample was PBMCs. This chain connects TRBV5-1 to TRBJ2-5; TRBD1 agrees at 9 bases. DNA of the CDR3: TGCGCCAGCAGCTTGGAATCACAGGGGGCAGGGGAGACCCAGTACTTC. Translation: CASSLESQGAGETQYF.